Shown below are 29 T cell receptor beta chains from a single sample sequenced in a study of shared clonotypes between healthy human individuals. TCRdb's copy holds only in-frame clones and misses some; the assay was immunoSEQ multiplex PCR. The table shows about 1.5 million clones, with around 98% occurring only once. Sequenced material: naive CD4+ T cells sorted from blood. As to subset: CD45RA+ positively selected. These receptor sequences come from a man aged 30 to 39 in good health.

This chain joins TRBV20-1 and TRBJ2-3; D is unclear. Between the trimmed V and J ends, which lost 4 bases and 8 bases, there was a span of 10 bases. This CDR3 comprises 11 residues. Germline V gives CDR1 DFQATT, CDR2 SNEGSKA (reference sequence). The chain's CDR3 is CSAKKGGTQYF. The CDR3 region has the DNA TGCAGTGCTAAAAAGGGCGGTACGCAGTATTTT.

The chain employs TRBV7-2 and TRBJ2-5; 7 nucleotides align to TRBD2. The junction had 5 bases not matched to a gene; V was cut back by 4 bases and J by 0 bases. Per the germline V gene, CDR1 is SGHTA and CDR2 is FQGNSA. This CDR3 spans 15 amino acids. The CDR3 coding sequence is TGTGCCAGCAGCTCTAGCGGCTGGTACCAAGAGACCCAGTACTTC. It is translated as CASSSSGWYQETQYF. Together with reference TRBV7-2 and TRBJ2-5, the CDR3 gives the full variable domain: GAGVSQSPSNKVTEKGKDVELRCDPISGHTALYWYRQSLGQGLEFLIYFQGNSAPDKSGLPSDRFSAERTGGSVSTLTIQRTQQEDSAVYLCASSSSGWYQETQYFGPGTRLLVL.

The V and J genes are TRBV11-2 and TRBJ2-7; either TRBD1 or TRBD2 may fit D (7 bases each). Germline V lookup: CDR1 SGHAT, CDR2 FQNNGV. Trimming shortened V by 3 bases and J by 5 bases, and 17 bases separated the two germline ends. The CDR3 consists of 15 residues. The CDR3 bases are TGTGCCAGCAGCTTTAGGGAGGGACAGACGGACGAGCAGTACTTC. As protein: CASSFREGQTDEQYF.

The V gene is TRBV6-5, the J gene TRBJ2-7; D ambiguous. The length of the CDR3 is 15 residues. Trimming removed 2 bases from V and 1 base from J, with 12 bases in between. CDR1 is MNHEY, CDR2 SVGAGI, per germline. Here the CDR3 reads CASSYLPDLSYEQYF. The CDR3 coding sequence is TGTGCCAGCAGTTACCTCCCGGATCTATCCTACGAGCAGTACTTC.

J is TRBJ2-1 and V is TRBV19; TRBD2 aligns across 7 bases. Germline V gene lookup returns CDR1 LNHDA and CDR2 SQIVND (reference sequence). The V and J ends lost 2 bases and 5 bases, in that order; junction bases with no gene match: 6. The CDR3 consists of 15 residues. CDR3 DNA: TGTGCCAGTAGTATATGGGCTAGCGGTCACAATGAGCAGTTCTTC. Protein product: CASSIWASGHNEQFF.

The genes are TRBV7-9 and TRBJ1-1, with D perhaps TRBD1 (6 bases). V was pared by 5 bases and J by 1 base, with 17 bases between. The CDR3 length is 16 residues. Germline CDR1 SEHNR, CDR2 FQNEAQ (reference sequence). The CDR3 sequence: CASSPRSGTPNTEAFF. The CDR3, as DNA: TGTGCCAGCAGCCCTAGGTCCGGGACACCGAACACTGAAGCTTTCTTT.

The rearrangement uses TRBV5-1 and TRBJ2-7; D may be TRBD1 (5 bases). The germline V gene has CDR1 SGHRS and CDR2 YFSETQ. V was trimmed by 0 bases and J by 5 bases, leaving 12 bases between them. The CDR3 covers 14 residues. CDR3 sequence: CASSLGITGHEQYF. The CDR3 DNA reads as TGCGCCAGCAGCTTGGGGATAACAGGCCACGAGCAGTACTTC.

The chain employs TRBV7-9 and TRBJ2-1, with 10 bases aligning to TRBD2. This CDR3 has 17 amino acids. CDR1 is SEHNR and CDR2 is FQNEAQ in the germline V gene (reference sequence). J lost 3 bases, V lost 5 bases, and 10 bases had no gene match. The CDR3 spells CASSRSGRDGIYNEQFF. As DNA, the CDR3 is TGTGCCAGCAGCAGAAGCGGGAGGGATGGGATCTACAATGAGCAGTTCTTC.

The CDR3 nucleotides read TGCGCCAGCAGCCAGACACGGGCCCCGGCGTTGTCCCAGTACTTC. It translates to CASSQTRAPALSQYF. The chain uses TRBV4-3 and TRBJ2-5; D gene unclear. Germline CDR1 LGHNA, CDR2 YSLEER. V shed 3 bases and J shed 9 bases, with 20 bases lying between them. The CDR3 covers 15 residues.

The CDR3, as DNA: TGTGCCAGCAGCCCCAGCGGGTCTAGCACAGATACGCAGTATTTT. As protein: CASSPSGSSTDTQYF. The genes are TRBV4-2 and TRBJ2-3; D is perhaps TRBD2 (6 bases). The CDR3 totals 15 residues. Trimming took off 4 bases at V and 0 bases at J, with 11 bases between the two ends. CDR1 LGHNA and CDR2 YNFKEQ come from the germline V gene.

The J gene is TRBJ1-1, the V gene TRBV5-1; 7 bases agree with TRBD1. Germline trimming cut 5 bases from V and 4 bases from J; bases unmatched to any gene: 8. Germline values: CDR1 SGHRS, CDR2 YFSETQ. The CDR3 has 14 residues. This chain's CDR3 is CASSPGGFFTEAFF. CDR3 in DNA: TGCGCCAGCAGTCCAGGGGGATTCTTCACTGAAGCTTTCTTT.

This clone occurred once. The CDR3 bases are TGCAGCGTTGTGGCCCCTGTTAAGACGCAGAAGCTCAGCCCGAATGAAAAACTGTTTTTT. This codes for CSVVAPVKTQKLSPNEKLFF. The V gene is TRBV29-1, the J gene TRBJ1-4; D call uncertain. CDR3 size: 20 residues. Trimming cost V 4 bases and J 5 bases, with 32 bases left between them. Looked up from germline, CDR1 is SQVTM and CDR2 is ANQGSEA.

The genes are TRBV7-8 and TRBJ2-7; 7 nucleotides match TRBD2. This CDR3 spans 15 amino acids. The ends lost 6 bases at V and 2 bases at J; junction bases unmatched: 10. Germline assignment: CDR1 SGHVS and CDR2 FQNEAQ. Here the CDR3 DNA reads TGTGCCAGCAGTTCCGAACCCGGGAGGACCTACGAGCAGTACTTC. Its protein is CASSSEPGRTYEQYF.

The chain carries TRBV10-3 and TRBJ2-3; D call uncertain. CDR1 ENHRY and CDR2 SYGVKD come from the germline V gene. The CDR3 has 13 residues. V lost 3 bases and J lost 4, with 8 bases in between. The CDR3 here is CAISEGRPDTQYF. CDR3 coding DNA: TGTGCCATCAGTGAAGGCCGACCAGATACGCAGTATTTT.

The CDR3 sequence is CASSGPNTEAFF. As DNA, the CDR3 is TGTGCCAGCAGTGGACCGAACACTGAAGCTTTCTTT. V gene TRBV6-6 combines with J gene TRBJ1-1; D is unclear. CDR3 length: 12 residues. V gave up 5 bases and J gave up 1 base, with 5 bases separating them. Germline V CDR1 and CDR2: MNHNY, SVGAGI (reference sequence).

The V gene is TRBV5-5, the J gene TRBJ1-1; the match to TRBD1 covers 7 bases. This CDR3 contains 16 residues. CDR1 is SGHKS and CDR2 is YYEKEE in the germline V gene (reference sequence). Losses at the gene ends were 1 base for V and 5 bases for J; bases not matched to a gene: 11. This chain's CDR3 is CASSLIPTGVGTEAFF. For the CDR3, the DNA is TGTGCCAGCAGCTTGATCCCAACAGGGGTCGGGACTGAAGCTTTCTTT.

V is TRBV7-6 and J is TRBJ2-3; D gene uncertain. This CDR3 has 12 amino acids. The germline V gene encodes CDR1 SGHVS and CDR2 FNYEAQ. The V and J ends lost 2 bases and 6 bases respectively, with 6 bases between them. The CDR3 nucleotides are TGTGCCAGCAGCTTATTTGAGGATACGCAGTATTTT. It yields the protein CASSLFEDTQYF.

The chain recombines TRBV25-1 with TRBJ1-3, with D unclear. There are 13 residues in the CDR3. CDR1 MGHDK and CDR2 SYGVNS come from the germline V gene. V lost 6 bases to trimming and J lost 3 bases, with 9 bases between them. The CDR3 spells CASSDFSGNTIYF. In nucleotides, the CDR3 is TGTGCCAGCAGCGATTTCAGTGGAAACACCATATATTTT.

The chain has TRBV11-2 and TRBJ1-3, with D maybe TRBD1 (5 bases). Germline lookup yields CDR1 SGHAT and CDR2 FQNNGV. The CDR3 is 14 amino acids. The V end was cut by 8 bases, the J end by 4 bases, with 15 bases between. The CDR3 sequence is CASRYGGGGNTIYF. The DNA for the CDR3 is TGTGCCAGCCGCTACGGGGGTGGGGGAAACACCATATATTTT.

V gene TRBV7-8 combines with J gene TRBJ2-1; tentative D call: TRBD1 (5 bases). Trimming left V 1 base short and J 0 bases short, with 13 bases between. This CDR3 region has 17 residues. CDR1 is SGHVS and CDR2 is FQNEAQ in the germline V gene. Written as DNA, the CDR3 is TGTGCCAGCAGCTTAGGGGGTCCAGGGCCCTCCTACAATGAGCAGTTCTTC. Translating it yields CASSLGGPGPSYNEQFF.

This chain links TRBV29-1 with TRBJ2-7; D may be TRBD1 (5 bases). V lost 5 bases and J lost 5, with 19 bases in between. The CDR3 extends over 14 amino acids. CDR1 is SQVTM, CDR2 ANQGSEA, per germline. CDR3: CSVNTRGAPHEQYF. The CDR3 DNA reads TGCAGCGTTAATACAAGGGGCGCTCCCCACGAGCAGTACTTC.

The chain links TRBV30 to TRBJ2-1; 14 bases match TRBD2. This CDR3 is built from 16 residues. Germline V gene sequence: CDR1 GTSNPN, CDR2 SVGIG (reference sequence). J was trimmed by 13 bases and V by 0 bases; bases with no gene match: 11. The CDR3 nucleotides are TGTGCCTGGAGTGTACGAACGGGACTAGCGGGAGTACTCCAGTTCTTC. Translation: CAWSVRTGLAGVLQFF.

CDR3: CASRPNWDQPQHF. The DNA for the CDR3 is TGTGCCAGCAGACCAAATTGGGACCAGCCCCAGCATTTT. V gene TRBV25-1 combines with J gene TRBJ1-5; D possibly corresponds to TRBD1 (5 bases). The V gene's germline CDR1 is MGHDK and CDR2 SYGVNS. V lost 6 bases and J 7 bases, leaving 13 bases between the germline ends. CDR3 length: 13 residues.

This chain uses TRBV6-5 with TRBJ2-5; D gene uncertain. CDR3 length: 15 amino acids. V lost 5 bases, J lost 1 base, and 14 bases lay in between. The germline V gene has CDR1 MNHEY and CDR2 SVGAGI. The CDR3 DNA follows: TGTGCCAGCAGTCCCCGAGTTACAGCCCAAGAGACCCAGTACTTC. It specifies CASSPRVTAQETQYF.

The count of this clone is one. V and J are TRBV27 and TRBJ2-7; D call uncertain. V was cut by 8 bases and J by 4 bases, with 27 bases left in between. This CDR3 has 17 amino acids. Germline assignment: CDR1 MNHEY and CDR2 SMNVEV (reference sequence). The CDR3 DNA is TGTGCCAGCCGCGCCCGTCCCTACCCCCCTGCGTCATACGAGCAGTACTTC. Protein sequence: CASRARPYPPASYEQYF.

The chain combines TRBV5-6 with TRBJ2-2, with 12 bases lining up with TRBD2. CDR3 length equals 16 residues. Germline lookup yields CDR1 SGHDT and CDR2 YYEEEE. V lost 4 bases and J lost 3; bases outside the gene matches: 4. In DNA form, the CDR3 reads TGTGCCAGCAGCCTGGGACTAGCGGGTTACACCGGGGAGCTGTTTTTT. Protein: CASSLGLAGYTGELFF.

This chain joins TRBV5-1 and TRBJ2-5; unclear D gene. The germline gives CDR1 SGHRS, CDR2 YFSETQ. The CDR3 is 14 amino acids. The ends were cut back, 0 bases at V and 5 bases at J, with 11 bases in the middle. The CDR3 DNA follows: TGCGCCAGCAGCTTGGCGGTCACGAGGGAGACCCAGTACTTC. Residues: CASSLAVTRETQYF.

The chain carries TRBV11-2 and TRBJ2-5, with a possible D match to TRBD1 (6 bases). Trimming shortened V by 1 base and J by 3 bases, and 15 bases separated the two germline ends. Germline V gene sequence: CDR1 SGHAT, CDR2 FQNNGV. This CDR3 is 16 amino acids long. CDR3 residues: CASSLVVGTGKETQYF. The CDR3 DNA reads as TGTGCCAGCAGCTTAGTAGTCGGAACAGGGAAAGAGACCCAGTACTTC.

V usage is TRBV2 and J usage is TRBJ2-3; D not certain. Deletions cut 3 bases from V and 6 bases from J, with 19 bases between. CDR1 is SNHLY and CDR2 is FYNNEI in the germline V gene. This CDR3 region has 16 residues. This CDR3 reads CASSDRALYAADTQYF. In nucleotides, the CDR3 is TGTGCCAGCAGTGATCGCGCCCTCTATGCCGCCGATACGCAGTATTTT.